What follows are 32 T cell receptor beta chains derived from one specimen sequenced in a study of monozygotic twins with inflammatory bowel disease. After re-calling the 5' RACE reads, TCRdb lists one entry per CDR3 protein, DNA absent. The specimen's table records about 210,000 distinct CDR3 sequences. The sample consisted of blood. The receptors derive from a human donor with ulcerative colitis or Crohn's disease, or a healthy co-twin of an affected twin (not recorded which).

The V gene is TRBV6-1, the J gene TRBJ2-7; TCRdb returns TRBD1, unconfirmable since there is no DNA. CDR1 is MNHNS, CDR2 SASEGT, per germline. The CDR3 runs 14 residues. Here the CDR3 reads CASNSREAPYEQYF.

The J gene is TRBJ2-2, the V gene TRBV20-1; TCRdb indicates TRBD2, and absent DNA this call remains unverified. CDR1 and CDR2 from the germline V gene are DFQATT and SNEGSKA (reference sequence). This CDR3 is built from 14 residues. This CDR3 reads CSAAGLISTGELFF.

This sequence joins TRBV7-9 and TRBJ2-3; the D call from TCRdb, TRBD1, cannot be confirmed without DNA. The CDR3 length is 12 residues. Germline values: CDR1 SEHNR, CDR2 FQNEAQ (reference sequence). CDR3 in amino acids: CASSLEGDTQYF.

The V and J genes are TRBV12-3 or TRBV12-4 and TRBJ1-4. This CDR3 region has 11 residues. The CDR3 region is CASSLNEKLFF.

This chain links TRBV18 with TRBJ2-7; TCRdb's D gene call, TRBD1, goes unchecked for lack of DNA. The CDR3 spans 15 residues. Germline V lookup: CDR1 KGHSH, CDR2 LQKENI. The chain's CDR3 is CASSETQGGKNEQYF.

The chain links TRBV12-3 or TRBV12-4 to TRBJ1-2; the D call of TRBD1 rests on TCRdb alone, since no DNA is present to check it. The CDR3 has 13 amino acids. CDR3 region: CASSWQDNGVYTF.

The V and J genes are TRBV7-3 and TRBJ1-6; TCRdb indicates TRBD1, and absent DNA this call remains unverified. The germline CDR1 and CDR2 sequences are SGHTA and FQGTGA. This CDR3 has 14 amino acids. CDR3 region: CASSLRPTGSPLHF.

The rearrangement links TRBV19 to TRBJ1-2. The CDR3 totals 13 residues. Germline values: CDR1 LNHDA, CDR2 SQIVND (reference sequence). CDR3 loop: CASKDGYSYGYTF.

This chain connects TRBV5-4 to TRBJ1-1; TCRdb outputs TRBD1, but without DNA this stays unchecked. Per germline, CDR1 SGHNT and CDR2 YYREEE (reference sequence). The CDR3 totals 13 residues. Here the CDR3 reads CASSFTGAAEAFF.

The rearrangement joins TRBV5-1 to TRBJ2-5; no DNA is available, so the TRBD1 call from TCRdb remains unchecked. Looked up from germline, CDR1 is SGHRS and CDR2 is YFSETQ. The CDR3 extends over 15 amino acids. CDR3 protein: CASSPRTDSGETQYF.

The gene calls are TRBV12-3 or TRBV12-4 and TRBJ2-2; checking the TCRdb D call of TRBD1 is not possible without DNA. This CDR3 has 16 amino acids. The CDR3 loop is CASSTGQGAHTGELFF.

The chain links TRBV28 to TRBJ1-1; with no DNA, the TCRdb D assignment of TRBD1 cannot be verified. This CDR3 comprises 15 residues. Germline V gives CDR1 MDHEN, CDR2 SYDVKM. The CDR3 region is CASSSTYQGRVGAFF.

V gene TRBV20-1 combines with J gene TRBJ1-2; no DNA is available, so the TRBD1 call from TCRdb remains unchecked. CDR1 and CDR2 (germline): DFQATT, SNEGSKA (reference sequence). The CDR3 covers 12 residues. The CDR3: CSARQGIHGYTF.

V gene TRBV10-3 combines with J gene TRBJ1-4. The CDR3 consists of 13 residues. CDR1 and CDR2 (germline): ENHRY, SYGVKD. CDR3: CATRDRYNEKLFF.

The CDR3 protein is CASQGARGQPQHF. V usage is TRBV24-1 and J usage is TRBJ1-5; checking the TCRdb D call of TRBD1 is not possible without DNA. Germline V gene lookup returns CDR1 KGHDR and CDR2 SFDVKD. The CDR3 length is 13 residues.

This chain joins TRBV14 and TRBJ2-5. CDR3 length: 13 amino acids. Germline V gives CDR1 SGHDN, CDR2 FVKESK. CDR3 in amino acids: CASSQELGWTQYF.

V gene TRBV5-6 combines with J gene TRBJ2-3; checking the TCRdb D call of TRBD1 is not possible without DNA. The length of the CDR3 is 15 residues. CDR1 is SGHDT, CDR2 YYEEEE, per germline. The CDR3 loop reads CASSLGGGGTDTQYF.

This chain joins TRBV5-1 and TRBJ1-5. This CDR3 is built from 13 residues. Germline values: CDR1 SGHRS, CDR2 YFSETQ. The CDR3 loop reads CATSEGLGQPQHF.

The chain couples TRBV12-3 or TRBV12-4 to TRBJ2-6; the TCRdb call, TRBD1, lacks DNA for checking. The CDR3 is 17 residues long. The CDR3 is CASSPTTGLSGANVLTF.

The V and J genes are TRBV20-1 and TRBJ2-7; the TCRdb D gene call, TRBD1, has no DNA to confirm it. The germline V gene has CDR1 DFQATT and CDR2 SNEGSKA (reference sequence). The length of the CDR3 is 15 residues. CDR3: CSAKVGTGDAYEQYF.

The genes are TRBV18 and TRBJ2-7. CDR1 and CDR2 (germline): KGHSH, LQKENI. There are 14 residues in the CDR3. CDR3 amino acids: CASSPPAGRHEQYF.

V is TRBV24-1 and J is TRBJ2-1. CDR3 length: 17 amino acids. Germline values: CDR1 KGHDR, CDR2 SFDVKD. This CDR3 reads CATSDRKSADPWNEQFF.

J is TRBJ2-7 and V is TRBV6-5. Germline CDR1 MNHEY, CDR2 SVGAGI. This CDR3 comprises 13 residues. CDR3 in amino acids: CASSYSGGNEQYF.

The chain has TRBV5-5 and TRBJ1-5. Germline loops: CDR1 SGHKS, CDR2 YYEKEE (reference sequence). CDR3 length: 17 residues. CDR3 amino acids: CASSPGFPRGLQEPQHF.

The chain recombines TRBV5-1 with TRBJ2-3; TCRdb proposes TRBD2, but this gene call is untestable without DNA. Looked up from germline, CDR1 is SGHRS and CDR2 is YFSETQ. This CDR3 has 16 residues. The CDR3 sequence is CASSLPKTSGGDTQYF. Drawing the rest from reference TRBV5-1 and TRBJ2-3, the complete variable domain is KAGVTQTPRYLIKTRGQQVTLSCSPISGHRSVSWYQQTPGQGLQFLFEYFSETQRNKGNFPGRFSGRQFSNSRSEMNVSTLELGDSALYLCASSLPKTSGGDTQYFGPGTRLTVL.

The J gene is TRBJ2-2, the V gene TRBV5-1. CDR1 SGHRS and CDR2 YFSETQ come from the germline V gene. The CDR3 consists of 13 residues. CDR3: CASSWSNTGELFF.

This CDR3 is CAAHPYPRNTEAFF. The genes are TRBV10-3 and TRBJ1-1. Looked up from germline, CDR1 is ENHRY and CDR2 is SYGVKD. The length of the CDR3 is 14 residues.

The chain carries TRBV7-9 and TRBJ1-6; absent DNA, TCRdb's TRBD1 call cannot be checked. Germline assignment: CDR1 SEHNR and CDR2 FQNEAQ (reference sequence). The CDR3 spans 15 residues. This chain's CDR3 is CASSFGQGASPPLHF.

This chain connects TRBV5-1 to TRBJ1-6; TCRdb returns TRBD1, unconfirmable since there is no DNA. The CDR3 covers 15 residues. Germline CDR1 is SGHRS and CDR2 is YFSETQ. The CDR3 protein is CASSIRTGTNSPLHF.

The V call is TRBV15, the J call TRBJ1-1. CDR1 and CDR2 (germline): LNHNV, YYDKDF (reference sequence). The CDR3 length is 13 residues. The CDR3 spells CATSRGPNTEAFF. Based on the CDR3 plus reference TRBV15 and TRBJ1-1, the full variable domain is DAMVIQNPRYQVTQFGKPVTLSCSQTLNHNVMYWYQQKSSQAPKLLFHYYDKDFNNEADTPDNFQSRRPNTSFCFLDIRSPGLGDTAMYLCATSRGPNTEAFFGQGTRLTVV.

The chain uses TRBV7-2 and TRBJ2-1; TCRdb lists TRBD2, though no DNA is available to test this call. Germline assignment: CDR1 SGHTA and CDR2 FQGNSA. CDR3 size: 17 residues. This CDR3 reads CASSLTSASGAYNEQFF.

The chain combines TRBV15 with TRBJ1-5; TCRdb indicates TRBD1, and absent DNA this call remains unverified. Germline CDR1 reads LNHNV; CDR2 reads YYDKDF (reference sequence). This CDR3 has 16 residues. CDR3: CATSRGGTPSNQPQHF.